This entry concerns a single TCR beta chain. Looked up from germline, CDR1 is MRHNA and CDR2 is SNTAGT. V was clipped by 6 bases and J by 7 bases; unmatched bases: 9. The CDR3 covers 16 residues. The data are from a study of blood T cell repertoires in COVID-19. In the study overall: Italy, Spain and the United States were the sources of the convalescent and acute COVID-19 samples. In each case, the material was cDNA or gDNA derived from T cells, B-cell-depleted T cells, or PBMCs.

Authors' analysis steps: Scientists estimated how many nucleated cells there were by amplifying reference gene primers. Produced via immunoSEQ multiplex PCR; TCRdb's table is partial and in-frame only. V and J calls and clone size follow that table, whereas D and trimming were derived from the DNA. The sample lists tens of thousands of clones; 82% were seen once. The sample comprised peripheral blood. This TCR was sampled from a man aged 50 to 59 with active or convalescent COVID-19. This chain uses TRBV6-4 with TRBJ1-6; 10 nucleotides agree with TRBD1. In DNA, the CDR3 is TGTGCCAGCAGAGAGCTACCGGGACAGGGGAATTCACCCCTCCACTTT. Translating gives CASRELPGQGNSPLHF.